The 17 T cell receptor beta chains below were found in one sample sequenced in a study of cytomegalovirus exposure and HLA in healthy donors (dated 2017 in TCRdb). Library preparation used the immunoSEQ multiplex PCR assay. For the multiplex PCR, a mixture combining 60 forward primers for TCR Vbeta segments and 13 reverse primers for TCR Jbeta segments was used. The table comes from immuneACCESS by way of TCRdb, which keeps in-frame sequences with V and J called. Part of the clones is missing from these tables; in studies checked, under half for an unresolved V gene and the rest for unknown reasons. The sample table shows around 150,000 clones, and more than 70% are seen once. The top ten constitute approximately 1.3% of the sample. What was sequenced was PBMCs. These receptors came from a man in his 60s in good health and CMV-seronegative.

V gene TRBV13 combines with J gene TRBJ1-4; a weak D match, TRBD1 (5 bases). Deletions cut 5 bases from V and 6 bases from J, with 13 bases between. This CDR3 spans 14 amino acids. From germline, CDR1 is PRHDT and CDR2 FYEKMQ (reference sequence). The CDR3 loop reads CASSVRQLDEKLFF. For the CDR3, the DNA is TGTGCCAGCAGCGTCAGACAGCTCGATGAAAAACTGTTTTTT.

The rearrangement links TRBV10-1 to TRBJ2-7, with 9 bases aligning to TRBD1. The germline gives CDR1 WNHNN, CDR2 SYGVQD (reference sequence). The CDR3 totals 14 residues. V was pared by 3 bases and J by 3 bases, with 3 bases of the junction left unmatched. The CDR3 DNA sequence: TGCGCCAGCAGTGAAGTGGGACAGGGCTACGAGCAGTACTTC. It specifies CASSEVGQGYEQYF.

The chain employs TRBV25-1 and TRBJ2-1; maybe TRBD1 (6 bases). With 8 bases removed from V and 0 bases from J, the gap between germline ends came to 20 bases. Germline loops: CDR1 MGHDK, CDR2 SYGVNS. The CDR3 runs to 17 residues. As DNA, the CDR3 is TGTGCCAGCCTCCGAGGGGGTAGCCTCAGCTCCTACAATGAGCAGTTCTTC. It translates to CASLRGGSLSSYNEQFF.

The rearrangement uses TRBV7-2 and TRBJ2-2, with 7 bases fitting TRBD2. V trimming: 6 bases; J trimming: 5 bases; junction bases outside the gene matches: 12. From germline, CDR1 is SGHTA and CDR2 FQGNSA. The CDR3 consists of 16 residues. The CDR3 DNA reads TGTGCCAGCAGTCAAACACTAGGGGAGGGGACCGGGGAGCTGTTTTTT. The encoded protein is CASSQTLGEGTGELFF.

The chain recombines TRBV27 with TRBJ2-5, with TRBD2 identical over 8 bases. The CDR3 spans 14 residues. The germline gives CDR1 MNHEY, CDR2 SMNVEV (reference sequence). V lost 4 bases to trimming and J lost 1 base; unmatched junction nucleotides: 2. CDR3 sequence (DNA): TGTGCCAGCAGTTCTCGGGGGGGCCAAGAGACCCAGTACTTC. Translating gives CASSSRGGQETQYF.

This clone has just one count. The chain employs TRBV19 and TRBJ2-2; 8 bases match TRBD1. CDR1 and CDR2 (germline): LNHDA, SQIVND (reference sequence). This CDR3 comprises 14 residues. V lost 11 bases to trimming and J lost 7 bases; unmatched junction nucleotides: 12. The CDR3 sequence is CAVGGTGGIGELFF. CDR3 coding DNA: TGTGCCGTCGGAGGAACAGGGGGGATCGGGGAGCTGTTTTTT.

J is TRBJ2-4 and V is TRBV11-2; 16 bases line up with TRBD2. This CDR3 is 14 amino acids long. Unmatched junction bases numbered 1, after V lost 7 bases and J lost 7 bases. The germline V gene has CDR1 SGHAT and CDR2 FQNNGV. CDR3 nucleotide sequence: TGTGCCAGCATGGGACTAGCGGGAGGGAACATTCAGTACTTC. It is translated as CASMGLAGGNIQYF.

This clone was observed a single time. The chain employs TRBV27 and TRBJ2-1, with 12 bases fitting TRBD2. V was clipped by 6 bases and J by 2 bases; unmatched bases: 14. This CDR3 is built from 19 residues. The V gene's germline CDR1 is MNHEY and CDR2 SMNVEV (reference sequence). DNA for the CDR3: TGTGCCAGCAGCGCACTAGCGGGAGGTTCAAAATTTACCTACAATGAGCAGTTCTTC. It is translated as CASSALAGGSKFTYNEQFF.

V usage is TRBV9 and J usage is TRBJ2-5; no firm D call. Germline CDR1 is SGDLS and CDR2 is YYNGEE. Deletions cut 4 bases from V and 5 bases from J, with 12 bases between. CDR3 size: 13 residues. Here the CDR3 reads CASSLAAGETQYF. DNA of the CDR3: TGTGCCAGCAGCCTTGCAGCCGGGGAGACCCAGTACTTC.

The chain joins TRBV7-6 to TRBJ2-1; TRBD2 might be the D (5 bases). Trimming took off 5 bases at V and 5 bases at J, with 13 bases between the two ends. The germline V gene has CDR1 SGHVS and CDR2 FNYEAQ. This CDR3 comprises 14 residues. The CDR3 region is CASSPRARHNEQFF. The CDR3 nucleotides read TGTGCCAGCAGCCCGAGGGCTAGACACAATGAGCAGTTCTTC.

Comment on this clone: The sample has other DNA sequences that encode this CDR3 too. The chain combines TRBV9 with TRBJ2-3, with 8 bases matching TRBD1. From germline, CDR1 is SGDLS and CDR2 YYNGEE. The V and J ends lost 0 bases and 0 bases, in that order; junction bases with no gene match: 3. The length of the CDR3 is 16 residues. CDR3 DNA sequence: TGTGCCAGCAGCGTAGAAGGACAGGGAAGCACAGATACGCAGTATTTT. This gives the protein CASSVEGQGSTDTQYF.

CDR3 sequence reads: CASSRGLAGESYEQYF. The CDR3 nucleotides are TGCGCCAGCAGCAGAGGACTAGCGGGGGAGTCCTACGAGCAGTACTTC. The rearrangement links TRBV5-1 to TRBJ2-7; 13 bases map to TRBD2. V dropped 4 bases and J dropped 1; count of bases not matched to a gene: 5. The CDR3 totals 16 residues. Germline loops: CDR1 SGHRS, CDR2 YFSETQ.

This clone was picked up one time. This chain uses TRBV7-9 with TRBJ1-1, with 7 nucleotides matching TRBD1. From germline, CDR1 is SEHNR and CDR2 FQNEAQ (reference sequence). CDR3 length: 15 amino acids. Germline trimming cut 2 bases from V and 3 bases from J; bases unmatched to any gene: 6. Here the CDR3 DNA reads TGTGCCAGCAGCTTACGACAGGGAGAGGACACTGAAGCTTTCTTT. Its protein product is CASSLRQGEDTEAFF.

CDR3 coding DNA: TGTGCCAGCGTCTGGGCTAGCGGGAGTAGCACAGATACGCAGTATTTT. The encoded protein is CASVWASGSSTDTQYF. J is TRBJ2-3 and V is TRBV7-9; 10 bases agree with TRBD2. J lost 0 bases, V lost 8 bases, and 8 bases had no gene match. Germline V gene data show CDR1 as SEHNR and CDR2 as FQNEAQ (reference sequence). CDR3 length: 16 amino acids.

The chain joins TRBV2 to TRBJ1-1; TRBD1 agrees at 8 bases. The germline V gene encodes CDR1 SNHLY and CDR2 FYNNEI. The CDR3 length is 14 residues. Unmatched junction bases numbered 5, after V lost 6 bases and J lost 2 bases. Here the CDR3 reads CASRNRGGNTEAFF. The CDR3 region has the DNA TGTGCCAGCAGGAACAGGGGGGGAAACACTGAAGCTTTCTTT.

The CDR3 here is CASSQESSYEQYF. The CDR3, as DNA: TGCGCCAGCAGCCAAGAGAGTAGCTACGAGCAGTACTTC. The rearrangement uses TRBV4-1 and TRBJ2-5, with unresolved D. The J call may be wrong; the DNA end is better matched by TRBJ2-7. In germline, CDR1 is MGHRA, CDR2 YSYEKL. The CDR3 spans 13 residues.

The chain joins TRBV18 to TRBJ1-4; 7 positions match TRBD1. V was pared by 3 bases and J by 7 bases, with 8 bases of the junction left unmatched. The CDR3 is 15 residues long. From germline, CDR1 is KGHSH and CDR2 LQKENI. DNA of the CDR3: TGTGCCAGCTCACCCAATACAGGGGTGGGTGAAAAACTGTTTTTT. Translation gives CASSPNTGVGEKLFF. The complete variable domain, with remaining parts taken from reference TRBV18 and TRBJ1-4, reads NAGVMQNPRHLVRRRGQEARLRCSPMKGHSHVYWYRQLPEEGLKFMVYLQKENIIDESGMPKERFSAEFPKEGPSILRIQQVVRGDSAAYFCASSPNTGVGEKLFFGSGTQLSVL.